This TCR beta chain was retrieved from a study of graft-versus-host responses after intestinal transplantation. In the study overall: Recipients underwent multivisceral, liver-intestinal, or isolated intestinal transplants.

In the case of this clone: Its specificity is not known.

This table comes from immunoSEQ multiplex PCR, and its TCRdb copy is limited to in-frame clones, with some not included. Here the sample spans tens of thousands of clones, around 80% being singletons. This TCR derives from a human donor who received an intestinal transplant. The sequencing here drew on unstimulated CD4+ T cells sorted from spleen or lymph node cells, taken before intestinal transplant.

Here the CDR3 reads CASSLIGAYGYTF. CDR3 in DNA: TGTGCCAGCAGCTTAATCGGGGCCTATGGCTACACCTTC. The chain has TRBV7-2 and TRBJ1-2, with D tentatively TRBD1 (5 bases). Germline CDR1 and CDR2: SGHTA and FQGNSA. Trimming stripped 2 bases from V and 4 bases from J, with 8 bases between. The CDR3 runs to 13 residues.